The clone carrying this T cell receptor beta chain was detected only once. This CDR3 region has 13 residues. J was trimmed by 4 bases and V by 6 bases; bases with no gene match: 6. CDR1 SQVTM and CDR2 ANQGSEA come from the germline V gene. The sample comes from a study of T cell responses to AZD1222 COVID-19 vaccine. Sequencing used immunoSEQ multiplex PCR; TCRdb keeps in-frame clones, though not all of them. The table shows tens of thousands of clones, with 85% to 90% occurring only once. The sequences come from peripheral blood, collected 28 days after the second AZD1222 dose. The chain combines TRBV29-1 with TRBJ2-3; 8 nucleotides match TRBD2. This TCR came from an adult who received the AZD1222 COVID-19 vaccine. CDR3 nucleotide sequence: TGCAGCGTAACCGGGGGGGGGTCAGATACGCAGTATTTT. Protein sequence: CSVTGGGSDTQYF.